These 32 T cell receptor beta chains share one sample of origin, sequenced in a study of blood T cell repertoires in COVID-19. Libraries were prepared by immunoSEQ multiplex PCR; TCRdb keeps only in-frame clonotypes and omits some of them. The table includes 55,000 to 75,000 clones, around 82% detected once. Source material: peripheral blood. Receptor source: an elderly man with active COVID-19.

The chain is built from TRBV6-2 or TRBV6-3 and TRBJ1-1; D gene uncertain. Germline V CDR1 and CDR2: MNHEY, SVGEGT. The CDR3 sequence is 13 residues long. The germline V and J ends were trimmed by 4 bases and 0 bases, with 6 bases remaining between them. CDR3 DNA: TGTGCCAGCAGTTTGACACTGAACACTGAAGCTTTCTTT. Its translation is CASSLTLNTEAFF.

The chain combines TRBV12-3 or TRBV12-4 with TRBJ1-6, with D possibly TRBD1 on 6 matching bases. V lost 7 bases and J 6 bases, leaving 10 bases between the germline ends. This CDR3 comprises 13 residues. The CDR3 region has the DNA TGTGCCAGCACCGTACAGGGTAATTCACCCCTCCACTTT. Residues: CASTVQGNSPLHF.

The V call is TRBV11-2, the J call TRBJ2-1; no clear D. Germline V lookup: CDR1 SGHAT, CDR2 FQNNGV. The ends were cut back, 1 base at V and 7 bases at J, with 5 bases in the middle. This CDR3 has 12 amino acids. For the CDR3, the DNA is TGTGCCAGCAGCTTAGCCGGGAATGAGCAGTTCTTC. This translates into CASSLAGNEQFF. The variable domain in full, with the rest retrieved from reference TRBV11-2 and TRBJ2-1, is EAGVAQSPRYKIIEKRQSVAFWCNPISGHATLYWYQQILGQGPKLLIQFQNNGVVDDSQLPKDRFSAERLKGVDSTLKIQPAKLEDSAVYLCASSLAGNEQFFGPGTRLTVL.

CDR3 bases: TGTGCCAGCGTAGCTCAGGGCTATGGCTACACCTTC. This gives the protein CASVAQGYGYTF. This chain joins TRBV6-5 and TRBJ1-2, with a tentative D call TRBD1 (5 bases). Germline V gene sequence: CDR1 MNHEY, CDR2 SVGAGI. Deletions cut 8 bases from V and 4 bases from J, with 11 bases between. The CDR3 runs 12 residues.

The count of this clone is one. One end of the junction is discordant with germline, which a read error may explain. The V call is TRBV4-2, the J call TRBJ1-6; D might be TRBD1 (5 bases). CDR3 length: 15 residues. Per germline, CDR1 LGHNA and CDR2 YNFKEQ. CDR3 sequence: CASNQDGPGGSPLHF. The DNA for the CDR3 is TGTGCCAGCAACCAAGATGGCCCGGGGGGTTCACCCCTCCACTTT.

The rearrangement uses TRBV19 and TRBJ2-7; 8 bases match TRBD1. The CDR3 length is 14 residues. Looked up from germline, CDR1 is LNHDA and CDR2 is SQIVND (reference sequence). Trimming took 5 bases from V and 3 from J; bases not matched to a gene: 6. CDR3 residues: CASSVQGAGYEQYF. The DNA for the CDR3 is TGTGCCAGTAGTGTTCAGGGGGCCGGCTACGAGCAGTACTTC. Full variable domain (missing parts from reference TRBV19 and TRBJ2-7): DGGITQSPKYLFRKEGQNVTLSCEQNLNHDAMYWYRQDPGQGLRLIYYSQIVNDFQKGDIAEGYSVSREKKESFPLTVTSAQKNPTAFYLCASSVQGAGYEQYFGPGTRLTVT.

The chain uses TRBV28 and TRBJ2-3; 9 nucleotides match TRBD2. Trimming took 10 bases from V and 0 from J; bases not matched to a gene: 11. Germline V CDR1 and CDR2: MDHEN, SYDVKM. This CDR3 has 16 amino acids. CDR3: CATISGGSRSTDTQYF. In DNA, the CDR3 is TGTGCCACTATTAGCGGGGGAAGCCGTAGCACAGATACGCAGTATTTT.

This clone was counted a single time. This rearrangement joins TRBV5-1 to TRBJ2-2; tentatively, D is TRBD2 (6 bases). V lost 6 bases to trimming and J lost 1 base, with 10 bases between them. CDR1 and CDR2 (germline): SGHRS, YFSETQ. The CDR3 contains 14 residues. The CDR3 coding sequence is TGCGCCAGCAAGGGACTCGTGAACACCGGGGAGCTGTTTTTT. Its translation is CASKGLVNTGELFF.

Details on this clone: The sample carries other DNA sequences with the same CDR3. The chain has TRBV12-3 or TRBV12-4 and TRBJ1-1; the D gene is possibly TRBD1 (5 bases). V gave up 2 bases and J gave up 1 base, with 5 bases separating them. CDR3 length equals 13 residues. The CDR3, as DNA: TGTGCCAGCAGTTTAACAGGGAACACTGAAGCTTTCTTT. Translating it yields CASSLTGNTEAFF.

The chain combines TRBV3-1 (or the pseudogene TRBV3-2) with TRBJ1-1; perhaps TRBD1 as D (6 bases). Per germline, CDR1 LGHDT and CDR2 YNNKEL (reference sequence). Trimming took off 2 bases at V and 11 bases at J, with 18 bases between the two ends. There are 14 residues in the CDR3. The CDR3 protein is CASSQNGRGLAAFF. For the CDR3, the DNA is TGTGCCAGCAGCCAAAATGGCAGGGGTCTCGCGGCTTTCTTT.

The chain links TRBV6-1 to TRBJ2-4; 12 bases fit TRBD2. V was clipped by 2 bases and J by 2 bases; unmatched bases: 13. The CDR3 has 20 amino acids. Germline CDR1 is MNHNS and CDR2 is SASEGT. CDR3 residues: CASSERKETSGGFSKNIQYF. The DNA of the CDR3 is TGTGCCAGCAGTGAAAGGAAGGAAACTAGCGGGGGGTTTTCCAAAAACATTCAGTACTTC.

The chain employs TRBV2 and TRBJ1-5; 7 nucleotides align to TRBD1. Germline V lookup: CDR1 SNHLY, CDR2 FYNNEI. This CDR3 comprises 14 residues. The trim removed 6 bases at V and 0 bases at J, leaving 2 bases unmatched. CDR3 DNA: TGTGCCAGCAGAGGGGACAGTAGCAATCAGCCCCAGCATTTT. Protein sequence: CASRGDSSNQPQHF.

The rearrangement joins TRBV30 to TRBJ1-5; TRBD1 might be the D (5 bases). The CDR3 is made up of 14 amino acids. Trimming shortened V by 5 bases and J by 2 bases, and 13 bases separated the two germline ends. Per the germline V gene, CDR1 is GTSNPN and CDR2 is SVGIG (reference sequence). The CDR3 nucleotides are TGTGCCTGGTCGGGGGGGATTGGCAATCAGCCCCAGCATTTT. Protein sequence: CAWSGGIGNQPQHF. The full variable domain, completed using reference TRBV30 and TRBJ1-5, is SQTIHQWPATLVQPVGSPLSLECTVEGTSNPNLYWYRQAAGRGLQLLFYSVGIGQISSEVPQNLSASRPQDRQFILSSKKLLLSDSGFYLCAWSGGIGNQPQHFGDGTRLSIL.

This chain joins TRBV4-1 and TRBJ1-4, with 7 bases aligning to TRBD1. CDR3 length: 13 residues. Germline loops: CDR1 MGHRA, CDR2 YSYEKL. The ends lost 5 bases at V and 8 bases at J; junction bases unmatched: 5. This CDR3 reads CASSRGQREKLFF. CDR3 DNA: TGCGCCAGCAGCAGGGGGCAGCGGGAAAAACTGTTTTTT.

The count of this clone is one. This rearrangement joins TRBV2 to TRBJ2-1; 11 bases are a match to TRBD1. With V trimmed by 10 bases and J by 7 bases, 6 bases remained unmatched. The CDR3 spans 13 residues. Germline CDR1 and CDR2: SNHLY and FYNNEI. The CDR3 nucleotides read TGTGCCACCGAGGACAGGGGGCGGAATGAGCAGTTCTTC. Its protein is CATEDRGRNEQFF.

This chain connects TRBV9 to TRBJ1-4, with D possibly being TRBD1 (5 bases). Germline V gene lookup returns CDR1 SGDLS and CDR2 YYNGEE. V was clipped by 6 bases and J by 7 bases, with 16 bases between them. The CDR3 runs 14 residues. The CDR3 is CASNGGGLSEKLFF. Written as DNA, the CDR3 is TGTGCCAGCAACGGGGGAGGGCTAAGTGAAAAACTGTTTTTT.

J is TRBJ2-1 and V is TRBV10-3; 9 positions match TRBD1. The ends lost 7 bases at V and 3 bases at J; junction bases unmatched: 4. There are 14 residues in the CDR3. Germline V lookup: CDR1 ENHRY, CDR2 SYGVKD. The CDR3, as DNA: TGTGCCATCACGGACAGGGGAGGCTACAATGAGCAGTTCTTC. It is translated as CAITDRGGYNEQFF.

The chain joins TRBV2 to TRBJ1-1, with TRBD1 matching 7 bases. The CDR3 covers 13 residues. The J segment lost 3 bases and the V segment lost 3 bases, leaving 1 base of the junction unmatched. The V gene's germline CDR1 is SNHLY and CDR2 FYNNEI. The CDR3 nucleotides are TGTGCCAGCAGTGACCAGGGGGACACTGAAGCTTTCTTT. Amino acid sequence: CASSDQGDTEAFF.

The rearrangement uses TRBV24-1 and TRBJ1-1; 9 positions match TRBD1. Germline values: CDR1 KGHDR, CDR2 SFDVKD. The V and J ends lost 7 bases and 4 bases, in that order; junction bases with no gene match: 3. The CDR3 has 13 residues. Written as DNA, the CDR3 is TGTGCCACCAGGGGGACAGGGACCACTGAAGCTTTCTTT. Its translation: CATRGTGTTEAFF.

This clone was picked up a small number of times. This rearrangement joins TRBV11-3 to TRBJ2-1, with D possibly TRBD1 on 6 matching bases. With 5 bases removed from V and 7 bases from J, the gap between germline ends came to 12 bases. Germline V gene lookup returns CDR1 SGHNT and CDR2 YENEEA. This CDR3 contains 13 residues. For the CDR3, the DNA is TGTGCCAGCAGCACAGGGACACGAAATGAGCAGTTCTTC. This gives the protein CASSTGTRNEQFF.

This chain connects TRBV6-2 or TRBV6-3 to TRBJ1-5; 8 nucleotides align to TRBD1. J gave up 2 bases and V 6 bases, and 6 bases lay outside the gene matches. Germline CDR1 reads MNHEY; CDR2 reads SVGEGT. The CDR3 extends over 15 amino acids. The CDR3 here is CASSTGQGGNQPQHF. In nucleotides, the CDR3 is TGTGCCAGCAGCACCGGACAGGGCGGCAATCAGCCCCAGCATTTT.

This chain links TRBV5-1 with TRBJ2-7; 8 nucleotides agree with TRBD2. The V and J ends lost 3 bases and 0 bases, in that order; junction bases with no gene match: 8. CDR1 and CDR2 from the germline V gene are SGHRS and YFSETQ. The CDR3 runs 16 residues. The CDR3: CASSSPSGQSSYEQYF. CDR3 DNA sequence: TGCGCCAGCAGCTCCCCTAGCGGGCAGAGCTCCTACGAGCAGTACTTC.

The CDR3 coding sequence is TGTGCCAGCAGCAAAGGGCGGGAGGGCCCAGATACGCAGTATTTT. Translated: CASSKGREGPDTQYF. The V gene is TRBV21-1, the J gene TRBJ2-3; the D segment call TRBD2 is taken from the table without a DNA check. TRBV21-1 is a pseudogene segment. The CDR3 length is 15 residues.

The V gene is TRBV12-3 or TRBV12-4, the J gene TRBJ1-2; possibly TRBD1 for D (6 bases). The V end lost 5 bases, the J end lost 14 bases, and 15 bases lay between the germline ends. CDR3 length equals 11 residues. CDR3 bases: TGTGCCAGCAGTCAACAGGGCCGTGGGACCTTC. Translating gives CASSQQGRGTF.

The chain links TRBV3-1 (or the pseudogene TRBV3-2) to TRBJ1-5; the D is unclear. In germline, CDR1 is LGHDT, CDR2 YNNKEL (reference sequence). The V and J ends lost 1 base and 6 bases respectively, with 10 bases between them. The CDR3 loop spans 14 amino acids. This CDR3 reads CASSQGHTRQPQHF. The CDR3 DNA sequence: TGTGCCAGCAGCCAAGGCCACACACGTCAGCCCCAGCATTTT.

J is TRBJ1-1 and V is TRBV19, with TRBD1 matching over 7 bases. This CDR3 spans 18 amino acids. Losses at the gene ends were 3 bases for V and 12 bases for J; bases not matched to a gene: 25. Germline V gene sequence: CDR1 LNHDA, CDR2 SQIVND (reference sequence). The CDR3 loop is CASSINLPGQTIRRLSFF. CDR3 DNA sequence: TGTGCCAGTAGTATTAATTTGCCGGGACAGACTATACGACGGTTGTCTTTCTTT.

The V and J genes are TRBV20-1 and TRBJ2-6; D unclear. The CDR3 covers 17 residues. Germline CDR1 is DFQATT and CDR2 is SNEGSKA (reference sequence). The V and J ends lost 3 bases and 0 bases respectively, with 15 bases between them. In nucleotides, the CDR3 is TGCAGTGCTAGTAAAACAGAAGTAAGCTCTGGGGCCAACGTCCTGACTTTC. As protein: CSASKTEVSSGANVLTF.

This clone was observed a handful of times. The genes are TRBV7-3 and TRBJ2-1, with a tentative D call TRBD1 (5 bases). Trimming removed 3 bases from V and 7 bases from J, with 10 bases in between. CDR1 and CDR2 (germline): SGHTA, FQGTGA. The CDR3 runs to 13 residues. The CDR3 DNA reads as TGTGCCAGCAGCTTTTCGACAGCAAATGAGCAGTTCTTC. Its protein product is CASSFSTANEQFF.

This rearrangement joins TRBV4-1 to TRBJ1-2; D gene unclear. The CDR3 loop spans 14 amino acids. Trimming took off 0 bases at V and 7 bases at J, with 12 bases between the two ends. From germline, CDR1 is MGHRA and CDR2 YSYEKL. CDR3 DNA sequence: TGCGCCAGCAGCCAAGATGGGCCGGTTGGTGGCTACACCTTC. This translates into CASSQDGPVGGYTF.

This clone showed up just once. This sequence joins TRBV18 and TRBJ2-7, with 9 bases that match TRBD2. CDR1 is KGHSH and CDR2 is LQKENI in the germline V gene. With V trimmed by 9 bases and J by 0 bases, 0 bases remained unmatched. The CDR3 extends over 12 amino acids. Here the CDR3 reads CASSGSSYEQYF. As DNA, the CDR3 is TGTGCCAGTAGCGGGAGCTCCTACGAGCAGTACTTC. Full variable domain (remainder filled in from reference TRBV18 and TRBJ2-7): NAGVMQNPRHLVRRRGQEARLRCSPMKGHSHVYWYRQLPEEGLKFMVYLQKENIIDESGMPKERFSAEFPKEGPSILRIQQVVRGDSAAYFCASSGSSYEQYFGPGTRLTVT.

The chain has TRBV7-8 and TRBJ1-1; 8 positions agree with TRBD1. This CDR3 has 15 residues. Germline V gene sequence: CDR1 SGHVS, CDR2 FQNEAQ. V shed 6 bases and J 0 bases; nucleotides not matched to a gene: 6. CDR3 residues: CASSRQGLVNTEAFF. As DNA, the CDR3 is TGTGCCAGCAGTCGACAGGGGTTAGTGAACACTGAAGCTTTCTTT.

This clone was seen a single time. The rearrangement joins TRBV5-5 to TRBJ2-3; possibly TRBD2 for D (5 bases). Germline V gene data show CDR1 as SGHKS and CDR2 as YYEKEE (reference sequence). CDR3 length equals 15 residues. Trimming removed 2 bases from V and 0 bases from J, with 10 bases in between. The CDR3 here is CASSFSGLSTDTQYF. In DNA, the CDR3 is TGTGCCAGCAGCTTTTCGGGGTTAAGCACAGATACGCAGTATTTT.